The 2 T cell receptor beta chains below were found in one sample sequenced in a study of T cell repertoires in ileal Crohn's disease. Time point: proximal margin of the surgical specimen (macroscopically non-inflamed). The method was immunoSEQ multiplex PCR; TCRdb's version includes in-frame clones alone and lacks a portion of them. The data contain 5,500 to 8,500 clones, about 67% of them singletons. Material: ileal tissue. The origin of the receptors is an adult with Crohn's disease.

The chain carries TRBV5-1 and TRBJ2-3, with D unresolved. CDR1 is SGHRS and CDR2 is YFSETQ in the germline V gene. This CDR3 is 14 amino acids long. V lost 10 bases, J lost 0 bases, and 15 bases lay in between. The CDR3, as DNA: TGCGCCGGCTCCCCATATGGAAGCACAGATACGCAGTATTTT. It translates to CAGSPYGSTDTQYF.

The J gene is TRBJ1-3, the V gene TRBV6-6; tentative D call: TRBD1 (5 bases). This CDR3 is 14 amino acids long. V lost 4 bases and J lost 0, with 7 bases in between. CDR1 is MNHNY and CDR2 is SVGAGI in the germline V gene (reference sequence). The CDR3 nucleotides are TGTGCCAGCAGTTTGGGGGTCTCTGGAAACACCATATATTTT. This sequence encodes CASSLGVSGNTIYF.